This T cell receptor (beta chain) appears in the sequencing data of a study of blood T cell repertoires in COVID-19. The protocol was immunoSEQ multiplex PCR, while the TCRdb copy is restricted to in-frame clones and leaves out a portion. The sample has more than 95,000 clones; about nine tenths are singletons. The CDR3 loop spans 12 amino acids. V was trimmed by 6 bases and J by 5 bases, leaving 11 bases between them. CDR1 is SNHLY, CDR2 FYNNEI, per germline. The sample comprised peripheral blood. V and J are TRBV2 and TRBJ2-7; maybe TRBD2 (6 bases). The TCR sequence derives from a man aged 45-65 years with acute or convalescent COVID-19. CDR3 loop: CASRLSGDEQYF. In nucleotides, the CDR3 is TGTGCCAGCAGGTTGTCGGGGGACGAGCAGTACTTC. Variable domain in full (rest from reference TRBV2 and TRBJ2-7): EPEVTQTPSHQVTQMGQEVILRCVPISNHLYFYWYRQILGQKVEFLVSFYNNEISEKSEIFDDQFSVERPDGSNFTLKIRSTKLEDSAMYFCASRLSGDEQYFGPGTRLTVT.